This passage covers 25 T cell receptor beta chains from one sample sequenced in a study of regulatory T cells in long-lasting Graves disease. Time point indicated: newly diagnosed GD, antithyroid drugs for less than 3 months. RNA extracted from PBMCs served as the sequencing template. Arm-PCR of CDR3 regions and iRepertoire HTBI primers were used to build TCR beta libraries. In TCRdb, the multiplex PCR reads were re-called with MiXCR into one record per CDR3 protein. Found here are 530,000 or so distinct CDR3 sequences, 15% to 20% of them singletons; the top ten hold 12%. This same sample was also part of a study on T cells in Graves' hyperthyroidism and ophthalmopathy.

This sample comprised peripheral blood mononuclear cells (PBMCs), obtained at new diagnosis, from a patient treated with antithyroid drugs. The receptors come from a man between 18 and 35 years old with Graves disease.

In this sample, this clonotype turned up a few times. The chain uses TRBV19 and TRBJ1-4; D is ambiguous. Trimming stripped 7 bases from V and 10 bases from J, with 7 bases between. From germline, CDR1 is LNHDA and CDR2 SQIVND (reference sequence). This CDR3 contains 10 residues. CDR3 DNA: TGTGCCAGTAATGGAGGAAAACTGTTTTTT. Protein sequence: CASNGGKLFF. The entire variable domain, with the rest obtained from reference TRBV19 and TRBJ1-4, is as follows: DGGITQSPKYLFRKEGQNVTLSCEQNLNHDAMYWYRQDPGQGLRLIYYSQIVNDFQKGDIAEGYSVSREKKESFPLTVTSAQKNPTAFYLCASNGGKLFFGSGTQLSVL.

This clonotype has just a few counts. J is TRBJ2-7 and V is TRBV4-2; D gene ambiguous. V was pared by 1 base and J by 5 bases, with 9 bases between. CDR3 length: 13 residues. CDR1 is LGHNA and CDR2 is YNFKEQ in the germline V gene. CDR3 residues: CASSQGWDHEQYF. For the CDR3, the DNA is TGTGCCAGCAGCCAAGGCTGGGATCACGAGCAGTACTTC.

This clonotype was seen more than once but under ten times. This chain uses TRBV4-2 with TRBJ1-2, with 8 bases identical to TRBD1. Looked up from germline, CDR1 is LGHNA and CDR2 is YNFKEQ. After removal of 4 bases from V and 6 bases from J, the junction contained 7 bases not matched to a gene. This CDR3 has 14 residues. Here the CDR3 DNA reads TGTGCCAGCAGCCGAGGAGACAGGGGAGATGGCTACACCTTC. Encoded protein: CASSRGDRGDGYTF.

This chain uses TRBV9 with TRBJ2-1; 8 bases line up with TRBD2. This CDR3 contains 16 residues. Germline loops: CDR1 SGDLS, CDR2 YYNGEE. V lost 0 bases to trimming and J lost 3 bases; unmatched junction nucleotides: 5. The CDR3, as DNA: TGTGCCAGCAGCGTAGGCACTAGCGGCCGCTACAATGAGCAGTTCTTC. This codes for CASSVGTSGRYNEQFF.

CDR3 in DNA: TGTGCCACCAGCAGCTCCGGGGGTACACAAGAGACCCAGTACTTC. Translating it yields CATSSSGGTQETQYF. This chain joins TRBV15 and TRBJ2-5, with D perhaps TRBD2 (6 bases). CDR1 and CDR2 (germline): LNHNV, YYDKDF (reference sequence). The CDR3 is made up of 15 amino acids. Trimming shortened V by 3 bases and J by 2 bases, and 13 bases separated the two germline ends.

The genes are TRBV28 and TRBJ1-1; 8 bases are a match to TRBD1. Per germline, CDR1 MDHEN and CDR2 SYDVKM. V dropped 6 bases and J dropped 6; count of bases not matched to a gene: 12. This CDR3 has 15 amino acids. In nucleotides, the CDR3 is TGTGCCAGCAGCATTCAGGACAGGGTATACCCTGAAGCTTTCTTT. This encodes CASSIQDRVYPEAFF.

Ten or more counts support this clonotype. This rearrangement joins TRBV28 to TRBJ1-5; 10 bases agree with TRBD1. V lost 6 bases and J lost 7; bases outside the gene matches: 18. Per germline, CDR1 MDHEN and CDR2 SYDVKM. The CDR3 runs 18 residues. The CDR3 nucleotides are TGTGCCAGCAGACCGGATCTGACAGGGGGCGCATTCAGGCAGCCCCAGCATTTT. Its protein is CASRPDLTGGAFRQPQHF.

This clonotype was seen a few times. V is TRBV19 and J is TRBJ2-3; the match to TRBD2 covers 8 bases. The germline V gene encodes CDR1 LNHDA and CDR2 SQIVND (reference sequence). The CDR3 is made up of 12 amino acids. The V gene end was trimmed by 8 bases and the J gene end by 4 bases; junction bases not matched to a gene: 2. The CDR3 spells CASALAADTQYF. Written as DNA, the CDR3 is TGTGCCAGTGCACTAGCGGCAGATACGCAGTATTTT.

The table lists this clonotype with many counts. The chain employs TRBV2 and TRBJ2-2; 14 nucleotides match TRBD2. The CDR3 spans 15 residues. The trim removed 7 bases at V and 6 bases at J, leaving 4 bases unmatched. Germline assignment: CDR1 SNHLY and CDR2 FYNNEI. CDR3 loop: CASTTSGRASGELFF. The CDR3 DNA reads TGTGCCAGCACGACTAGCGGGAGGGCATCCGGGGAGCTGTTTTTT.

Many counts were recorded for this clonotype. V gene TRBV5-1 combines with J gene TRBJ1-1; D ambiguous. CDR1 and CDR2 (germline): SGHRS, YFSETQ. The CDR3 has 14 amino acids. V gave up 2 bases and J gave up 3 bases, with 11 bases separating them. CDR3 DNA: TGCGCCAGCAGCTTCCAAGGGCCGGACACTGAAGCTTTCTTT. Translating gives CASSFQGPDTEAFF.

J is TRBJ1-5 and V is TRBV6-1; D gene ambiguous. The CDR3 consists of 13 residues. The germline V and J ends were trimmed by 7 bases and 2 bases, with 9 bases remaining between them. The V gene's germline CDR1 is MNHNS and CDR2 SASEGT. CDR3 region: CASTVWGNQPQHF. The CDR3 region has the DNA TGTGCCAGCACCGTGTGGGGCAATCAGCCCCAGCATTTT.

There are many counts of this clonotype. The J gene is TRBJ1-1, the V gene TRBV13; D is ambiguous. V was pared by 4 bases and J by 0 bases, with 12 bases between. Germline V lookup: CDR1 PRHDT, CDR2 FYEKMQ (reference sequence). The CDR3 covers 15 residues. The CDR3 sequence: CASSSSPEMNTEAFF. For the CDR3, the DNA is TGTGCCAGCAGCTCCTCGCCCGAGATGAACACTGAAGCTTTCTTT.

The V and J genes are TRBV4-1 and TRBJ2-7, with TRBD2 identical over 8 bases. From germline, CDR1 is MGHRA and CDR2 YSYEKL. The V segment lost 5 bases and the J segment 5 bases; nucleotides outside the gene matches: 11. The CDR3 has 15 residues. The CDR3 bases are TGCGCCAGCAGCGGGCGGCGGGGGGTTGGCGACGAGCAGTACTTC. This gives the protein CASSGRRGVGDEQYF.

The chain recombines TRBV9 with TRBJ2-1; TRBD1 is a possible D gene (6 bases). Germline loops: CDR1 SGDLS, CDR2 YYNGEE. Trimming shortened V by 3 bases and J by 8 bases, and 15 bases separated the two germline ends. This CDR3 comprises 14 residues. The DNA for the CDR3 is TGTGCCAGCAGCGCGTCGGGTGGGGGCGATGAGCAGTTCTTC. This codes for CASSASGGGDEQFF.

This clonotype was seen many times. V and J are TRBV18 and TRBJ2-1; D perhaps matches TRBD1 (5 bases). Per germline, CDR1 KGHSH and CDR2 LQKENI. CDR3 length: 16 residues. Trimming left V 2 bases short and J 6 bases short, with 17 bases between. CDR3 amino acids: CASSPIKVLQANEQFF. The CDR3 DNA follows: TGTGCCAGCTCACCAATAAAAGTTCTACAGGCCAATGAGCAGTTCTTC.

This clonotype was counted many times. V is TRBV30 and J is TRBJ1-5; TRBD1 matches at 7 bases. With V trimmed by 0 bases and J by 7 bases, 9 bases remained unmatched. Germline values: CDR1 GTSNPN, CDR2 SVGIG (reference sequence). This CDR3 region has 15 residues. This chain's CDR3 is CAWSVAGGSLQPQHF. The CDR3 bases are TGTGCCTGGAGTGTAGCAGGGGGATCGTTACAGCCCCAGCATTTT.

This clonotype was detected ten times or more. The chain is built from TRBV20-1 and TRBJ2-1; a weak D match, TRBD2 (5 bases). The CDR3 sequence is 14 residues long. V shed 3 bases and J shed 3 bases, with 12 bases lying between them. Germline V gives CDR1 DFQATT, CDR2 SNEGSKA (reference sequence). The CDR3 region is CSASAGGVYNEQFF. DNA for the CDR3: TGCAGTGCTAGTGCGGGTGGGGTCTACAATGAGCAGTTCTTC.

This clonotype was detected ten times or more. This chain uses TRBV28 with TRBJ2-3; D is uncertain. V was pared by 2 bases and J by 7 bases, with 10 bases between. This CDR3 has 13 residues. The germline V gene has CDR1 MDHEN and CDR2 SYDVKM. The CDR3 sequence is CASSLLEQHTQYF. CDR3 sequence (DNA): TGTGCCAGCAGTTTACTTGAGCAGCATACGCAGTATTTT.

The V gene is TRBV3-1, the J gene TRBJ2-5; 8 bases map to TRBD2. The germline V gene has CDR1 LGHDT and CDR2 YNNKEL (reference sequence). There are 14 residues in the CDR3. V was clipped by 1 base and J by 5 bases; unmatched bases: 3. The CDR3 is CASSQGPGGETQYF. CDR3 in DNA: TGTGCCAGCAGCCAAGGGCCGGGAGGGGAGACCCAGTACTTC.

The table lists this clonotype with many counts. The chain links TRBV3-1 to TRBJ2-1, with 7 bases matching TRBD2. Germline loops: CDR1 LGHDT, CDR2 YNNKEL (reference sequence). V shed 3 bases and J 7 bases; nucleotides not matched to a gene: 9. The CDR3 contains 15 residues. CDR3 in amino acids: CASSHRGSGLNEQFF. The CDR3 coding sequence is TGTGCCAGCAGCCATAGGGGTAGCGGGTTAAATGAGCAGTTCTTC.

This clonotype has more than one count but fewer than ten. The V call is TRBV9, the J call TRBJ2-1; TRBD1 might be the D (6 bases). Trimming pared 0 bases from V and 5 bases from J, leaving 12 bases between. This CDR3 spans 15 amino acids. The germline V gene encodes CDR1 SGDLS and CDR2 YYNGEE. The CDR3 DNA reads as TGTGCCAGCAGCGTAGTGGACAGCCTGGACAATGAGCAGTTCTTC. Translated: CASSVVDSLDNEQFF.

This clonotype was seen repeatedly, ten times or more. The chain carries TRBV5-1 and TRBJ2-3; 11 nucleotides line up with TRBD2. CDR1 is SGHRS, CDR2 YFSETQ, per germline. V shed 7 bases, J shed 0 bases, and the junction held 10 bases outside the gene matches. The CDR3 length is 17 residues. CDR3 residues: CASHWTASGRSTDTQYF. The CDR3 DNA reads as TGCGCCAGCCATTGGACGGCTAGCGGGAGGAGCACAGATACGCAGTATTTT.

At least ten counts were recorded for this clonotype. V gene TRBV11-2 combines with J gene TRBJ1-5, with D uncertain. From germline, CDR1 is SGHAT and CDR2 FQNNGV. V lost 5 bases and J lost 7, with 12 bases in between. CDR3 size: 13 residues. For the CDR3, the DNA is TGTGCCAGCAGCCTAAGGGAGCGGCAGCCCCAGCATTTT. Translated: CASSLRERQPQHF.

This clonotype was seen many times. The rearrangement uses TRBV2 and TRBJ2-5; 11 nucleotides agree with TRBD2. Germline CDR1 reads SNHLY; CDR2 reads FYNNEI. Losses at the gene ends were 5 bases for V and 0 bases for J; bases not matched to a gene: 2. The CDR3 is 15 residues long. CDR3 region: CASSPGLADQETQYF. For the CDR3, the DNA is TGTGCCAGCAGTCCGGGACTAGCGGACCAAGAGACCCAGTACTTC.

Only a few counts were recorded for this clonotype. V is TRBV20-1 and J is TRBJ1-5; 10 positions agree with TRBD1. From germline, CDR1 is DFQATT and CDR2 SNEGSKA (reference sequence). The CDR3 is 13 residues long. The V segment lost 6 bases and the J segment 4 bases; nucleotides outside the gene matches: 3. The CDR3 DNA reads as TGCAGTGCCGGGACAGGGGTAAATCAGCCCCAGCATTTT. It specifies CSAGTGVNQPQHF.